The following is a T cell receptor (beta chain) sequence with its context. Its antigen is not known. Donors included only healthy HIV-negative adults lacking recent acute infections or vaccinations. When replicate PCRs were run on unsorted PBMC, they used 250 to 300 ng DNA, approximately 31,000 T cell genomes. The table came from immunoSEQ multiplex PCR; TCRdb's copy has only in-frame clones and leaves some out. The sample consists of around 500,000 clones, around four fifths of them appearing once. The V segment lost 4 bases and the J segment 5 bases; nucleotides outside the gene matches: 3. The germline V gene has CDR1 SGHNT and CDR2 YENEEA. The CDR3 sequence is 13 residues long. These data belong to a study of shared clonotypes between healthy human individuals. Overall study: Donor ages ranged 18 to 49 years: two women, a few men.

Study-wide points: Sequencing depth was a factor that was expected to affect clonotype sharing among donors.

The specimen sequenced was PBMCs. The receptor's source is a woman in her thirties or forties in good health. Some clones in this sample may be carry-over from other donors' samples. This chain links TRBV11-3 with TRBJ2-5; 8 bases match TRBD1. The CDR3 nucleotides are TGTGCCAGCAGCTCTGACAGGGGTGAGACCCAGTACTTC. This gives the protein CASSSDRGETQYF. Based on the CDR3 plus reference TRBV11-3 and TRBJ2-5, the full variable domain is EAGVVQSPRYKIIEKKQPVAFWCNPISGHNTLYWYLQNLGQGPELLIRYENEEAVDDSQLPKDRFSAERLKGVDSTLKIQPAELGDSAVYLCASSSDRGETQYFGPGTRLLVL.